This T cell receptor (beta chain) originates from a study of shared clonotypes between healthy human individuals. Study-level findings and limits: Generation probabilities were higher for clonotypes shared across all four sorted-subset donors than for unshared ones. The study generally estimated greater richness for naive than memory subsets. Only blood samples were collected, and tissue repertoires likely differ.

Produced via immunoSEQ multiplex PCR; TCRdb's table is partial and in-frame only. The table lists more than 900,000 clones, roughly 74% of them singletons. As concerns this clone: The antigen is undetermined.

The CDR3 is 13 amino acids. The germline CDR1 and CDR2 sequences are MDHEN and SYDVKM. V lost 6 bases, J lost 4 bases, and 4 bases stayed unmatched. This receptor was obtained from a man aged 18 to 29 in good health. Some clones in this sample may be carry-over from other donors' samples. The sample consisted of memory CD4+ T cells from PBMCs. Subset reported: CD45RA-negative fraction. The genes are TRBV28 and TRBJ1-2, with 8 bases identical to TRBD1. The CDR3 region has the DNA TGTGCCAGCAGCTACGACAGGGGCTATGGCTACACCTTC. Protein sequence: CASSYDRGYGYTF.